A single sample is the source of the 24 T cell receptor beta chains below, sequenced in a study of shared clonotypes between healthy human individuals. Data came from immunoSEQ multiplex PCR; TCRdb stores just in-frame clones and leaves some out. The table includes some 2.3 million clones, approximately 95% detected once. The specimen sequenced was naive CD4+ T cells from PBMCs. Sample subset: CD45RA+ positively selected. These receptors were collected from a man between 18 and 29 years old in good health. Some clones in this sample may be carry-over from other donors' samples.

CDR3 in DNA: TGTGCCAGCAGAACAGAAGGACAGGGTACCACTGAAGCTTTCTTT. Translating gives CASRTEGQGTTEAFF. This rearrangement joins TRBV28 to TRBJ1-1; 8 bases are a match to TRBD1. The CDR3 length is 15 residues. V shed 6 bases and J 4 bases; nucleotides not matched to a gene: 10. The germline gives CDR1 MDHEN, CDR2 SYDVKM. Full variable domain (missing parts from reference TRBV28 and TRBJ1-1): DVKVTQSSRYLVKRTGEKVFLECVQDMDHENMFWYRQDPGLGLRLIYFSYDVKMKEKGDIPEGYSVSREKKERFSLILESASTNQTSMYLCASRTEGQGTTEAFFGQGTRLTVV.

The chain has TRBV5-1 and TRBJ2-2; D perhaps matches TRBD2 (6 bases). V shed 4 bases and J shed 0 bases, with 10 bases lying between them. Germline assignment: CDR1 SGHRS and CDR2 YFSETQ. The CDR3 contains 15 residues. The CDR3, as DNA: TGCGCCAGCAGCCAACTAGCTTCGAACACCGGGGAGCTGTTTTTT. It is translated as CASSQLASNTGELFF.

The chain has TRBV10-2 and TRBJ1-5; D unclear. This CDR3 contains 12 residues. Per germline, CDR1 WSHSY and CDR2 SAAADI. V was cut by 2 bases and J by 6 bases, with 5 bases left in between. In DNA, the CDR3 is TGCGCCAGCAGTGAGGTGGGTCAGCCCCAGCATTTT. Translation: CASSEVGQPQHF.

The rearrangement links TRBV11-3 to TRBJ1-3; D call uncertain. CDR3 length: 16 residues. CDR1 is SGHNT, CDR2 YENEEA, per germline. Deletions cut 0 bases from V and 4 bases from J, with 13 bases between. In DNA form, the CDR3 reads TGTGCCAGCAGCTTAGATGGGCGGGTTTCAGGAAACACCATATATTTT. Protein sequence: CASSLDGRVSGNTIYF.

This clone has only one observation. The chain has TRBV6-4 and TRBJ2-1, with 7 bases that match TRBD2. Germline CDR1 MRHNA, CDR2 SNTAGT. The V segment lost 6 bases and the J segment 0 bases; nucleotides outside the gene matches: 14. The CDR3 runs 18 residues. CDR3 coding DNA: TGTGCCAGCAGCCCGGGGGGTAGCGGAAGAAGCTCCTACAATGAGCAGTTCTTC. Translation: CASSPGGSGRSSYNEQFF.

The gene calls are TRBV10-2 and TRBJ2-3, with 7 bases that match TRBD2. Trimming took 5 bases from V and 3 from J; bases not matched to a gene: 8. Germline CDR1 WSHSY, CDR2 SAAADI. The CDR3 is made up of 15 amino acids. For the CDR3, the DNA is TGCGCCAGCAGTTGGGCGGGAGCCACAACAGATACGCAGTATTTT. Protein: CASSWAGATTDTQYF.

The V gene is TRBV5-1, the J gene TRBJ1-2, with D hard to call. The CDR3 runs 15 residues. Looked up from germline, CDR1 is SGHRS and CDR2 is YFSETQ. Trimming shortened V by 3 bases and J by 1 base, and 13 bases separated the two germline ends. In DNA, the CDR3 is TGCGCCAGCAGCTCGGGAGATCAAGATAACTATGGCTACACCTTC. It codes for CASSSGDQDNYGYTF.

The chain employs TRBV6-1 and TRBJ2-1; a possible D gene is TRBD2 (5 bases). The length of the CDR3 is 17 residues. Germline V gene data show CDR1 as MNHNS and CDR2 as SASEGT. The germline V and J ends were trimmed by 2 bases and 5 bases, with 19 bases remaining between them. The CDR3 sequence is CASSESVAASHDNEQFF. For the CDR3, the DNA is TGTGCCAGCAGTGAATCGGTGGCGGCTAGCCACGACAATGAGCAGTTCTTC.

This chain links TRBV28 with TRBJ1-4, with D possibly TRBD1 on 6 matching bases. CDR1 and CDR2 from the germline V gene are MDHEN and SYDVKM. This CDR3 spans 15 amino acids. Trimming removed 7 bases at V and 4 bases at J, with 16 bases between. DNA for the CDR3: TGTGCCAGCACGCGGGGGGGCGCCGATAATGAAAAACTGTTTTTT. Its translation is CASTRGGADNEKLFF.

With respect to this clone: A read error may explain this, as a much larger clone is one base away. The sample holds other DNA sequences that translate to the same CDR3. This rearrangement joins TRBV11-2 to TRBJ2-3; D uncertain. The CDR3 spans 12 residues. V was shortened by 1 base and J by 4 bases, with 3 bases between the two germline ends. The V gene's germline CDR1 is SGHAT and CDR2 FQNNGV. The CDR3 region is CASSLGADTQYF. The CDR3 region has the DNA TGTGCCAGCAGCTTAGGGGCAGATACGCAGTATTTT. The full variable domain, rest sourced from reference TRBV11-2 and TRBJ2-3, is EAGVAQSPRYKIIEKRQSVAFWCNPISGHATLYWYQQILGQGPKLLIQFQNNGVVDDSQLPKDRFSAERLKGVDSTLKIQPAKLEDSAVYLCASSLGADTQYFGPGTRLTVL.

Note on this clone: The same CDR3 can be traced to other DNA sequences in this sample. This rearrangement joins TRBV6-5 to TRBJ1-2; D not resolved. This CDR3 is built from 13 residues. V lost 5 bases and J lost 0, with 7 bases in between. Germline lookup yields CDR1 MNHEY and CDR2 SVGAGI. CDR3 loop: CASSPRANYGYTF. CDR3 nucleotide sequence: TGTGCCAGCAGTCCCCGGGCTAACTATGGCTACACCTTC.

The chain employs TRBV27 and TRBJ2-7, with TRBD1 identical over 9 bases. The CDR3 runs 16 residues. The V gene end was trimmed by 2 bases and the J gene end by 6 bases; junction bases not matched to a gene: 11. The V gene's germline CDR1 is MNHEY and CDR2 SMNVEV (reference sequence). CDR3 sequence: CASSLRSPGTGFEQYF. The DNA of the CDR3 is TGTGCCAGCAGTTTACGTAGTCCCGGGACAGGGTTCGAGCAGTACTTC.

CDR3 residues: CASSQVGLGQPQHF. The CDR3 DNA follows: TGTGCCAGCAGCCAGGTGGGTTTAGGTCAGCCCCAGCATTTT. V and J are TRBV28 and TRBJ1-5, with D hard to call. Trimming removed 6 bases from V and 6 bases from J, with 15 bases in between. This CDR3 region has 14 residues. The germline V gene encodes CDR1 MDHEN and CDR2 SYDVKM.

The chain combines TRBV18 with TRBJ2-1; maybe TRBD2 (5 bases). The V and J ends lost 2 bases and 3 bases respectively, with 11 bases between them. The germline V gene encodes CDR1 KGHSH and CDR2 LQKENI. This CDR3 comprises 15 residues. CDR3 sequence (DNA): TGTGCCAGCTCACCATCGGGGTTCAACTACAATGAGCAGTTCTTC. Protein sequence: CASSPSGFNYNEQFF.

This rearrangement joins TRBV4-3 to TRBJ2-7; 8 positions agree with TRBD2. CDR1 LGHNA and CDR2 YSLEER come from the germline V gene. V dropped 0 bases and J dropped 4; count of bases not matched to a gene: 2. The length of the CDR3 is 14 residues. Here the CDR3 reads CASSQEIAGYEQYF. The CDR3 bases are TGCGCCAGCAGCCAAGAAATAGCGGGATACGAGCAGTACTTC.

This chain joins TRBV6-6 and TRBJ1-2; the D gene is possibly TRBD1 (5 bases). CDR1 and CDR2 from the germline V gene are MNHNY and SVGAGI (reference sequence). V lost 0 bases, J lost 4 bases, and 12 bases lay in between. The CDR3 consists of 15 residues. The CDR3 coding sequence is TGTGCCAGCAGTTACTCGAGAGGGACCTTCTATGGCTACACCTTC. The encoded protein is CASSYSRGTFYGYTF.

The chain employs TRBV7-3 and TRBJ1-1; no reliable D call. V lost 3 bases and J 4 bases, leaving 9 bases between the germline ends. Germline values: CDR1 SGHTA, CDR2 FQGTGA. There are 13 residues in the CDR3. CDR3 amino acids: CASSLGRLTEAFF. DNA for the CDR3: TGTGCCAGCAGCTTGGGCAGGCTCACTGAAGCTTTCTTT.

This clone was observed once. The chain joins TRBV30 to TRBJ1-6; D is ambiguous. V lost 2 bases to trimming and J lost 9 bases, with 11 bases between them. Germline V lookup: CDR1 GTSNPN, CDR2 SVGIG (reference sequence). This CDR3 region has 13 residues. The CDR3 sequence is CAWSLFGRSPLHF. In DNA, the CDR3 is TGTGCCTGGAGTCTTTTTGGACGTTCACCCCTCCACTTT.

The chain employs TRBV7-9 and TRBJ1-4, with D maybe TRBD1 (5 bases). This CDR3 region has 15 residues. The germline V and J ends were trimmed by 8 bases and 1 base, with 14 bases remaining between them. The V gene's germline CDR1 is SEHNR and CDR2 FQNEAQ (reference sequence). The CDR3 DNA sequence: TGTGCCAGCCTGGCCCGGGGCGGAACTAATGAAAAACTGTTTTTT. Its translation is CASLARGGTNEKLFF. The variable domain in full, completed from reference TRBV7-9 and TRBJ1-4, reads DTGVSQNPRHKITKRGQNVTFRCDPISEHNRLYWYRQTLGQGPEFLTYFQNEAQLEKSRLLSDRFSAERPKGSFSTLEIQRTEQGDSAMYLCASLARGGTNEKLFFGSGTQLSVL.

V is TRBV6-5 and J is TRBJ1-2; no reliable D call. V lost 6 bases and J 4 bases, leaving 9 bases between the germline ends. The germline CDR1 and CDR2 sequences are MNHEY and SVGAGI. The CDR3 totals 12 residues. CDR3 nucleotide sequence: TGTGCCAGCAGAGGGCCTGGCTATGGCTACACCTTC. This sequence encodes CASRGPGYGYTF.

This clone was seen just once. V is TRBV2 and J is TRBJ2-5; D possibly uses TRBD1 or TRBD2 (7 bases each). The CDR3 has 14 residues. In germline, CDR1 is SNHLY, CDR2 FYNNEI. Trimming left V 4 bases short and J 8 bases short, with 17 bases between. CDR3 in DNA: TGTGCCAGCAGTGGACAGGGTGGGGGACTAACCCAGTACTTC. This sequence encodes CASSGQGGGLTQYF.

The V call is TRBV19, the J call TRBJ2-2, with TRBD1 matching over 7 bases. The V gene's germline CDR1 is LNHDA and CDR2 SQIVND (reference sequence). The V gene end was trimmed by 2 bases and the J gene end by 6 bases; junction bases not matched to a gene: 6. The CDR3 length is 15 residues. The CDR3 DNA reads TGTGCCAGTAGTATACGAACAGGGGATCCCGGGGAGCTGTTTTTT. It specifies CASSIRTGDPGELFF.

As for this clone: This sample also contains other DNA sequences that code for the same CDR3. The chain combines TRBV2 with TRBJ2-7; possible D gene TRBD2, 6 bases. Germline loops: CDR1 SNHLY, CDR2 FYNNEI. This CDR3 region has 11 residues. With 6 bases removed from V and 7 bases from J, the gap between germline ends came to 10 bases. The CDR3: CASRGGYEQYF. Here the CDR3 DNA reads TGTGCCAGCAGGGGGGGTTATGAGCAGTACTTC.

The genes are TRBV7-6 and TRBJ1-4, with D unresolved. CDR1 is SGHVS, CDR2 FNYEAQ, per germline. This CDR3 has 14 amino acids. V lost 2 bases and J lost 5, with 9 bases in between. The CDR3 DNA reads TGTGCCAGCAGCTTATGGGAGTGGAATGAAAAACTGTTTTTT. It specifies CASSLWEWNEKLFF.